The 5 T cell receptor beta chains below were found in one sample sequenced in a study of Ad26.COV2.S vaccination and SARS-CoV-2 variants (dated by TCRdb to 2020 to 2023). The intended sense of this specimen's treatment or condition label: around 19 received Ad26.COV2.S at low or high dose, single or two shots; 5 received placebo; per-sample allocation not given. Repertoires of vaccine and placebo recipients were sequenced from samples collected on day 63 after the first injection. Library preparation employed the immunoSEQ multiplex PCR assay. In TCRdb, the immuneACCESS table is reduced to in-frame sequences with V and J assigned. These tables do not hold every clone; where another copy was compared, an unresolved V gene accounts for under half, and the others remain unexplained. This sample gives about 680,000 clones in total; 89% of them show up just once. The top ten hold approximately 1.5% of the sample.

The starting material was peripheral blood, obtained in a trial of Ad26.COV2.S vaccine versus placebo. Receptors were obtained from a person aged 18 to 59 who received the Ad26.COV2.S COVID-19 vaccine or a placebo.

The chain carries TRBV3-1 (or the pseudogene TRBV3-2) and TRBJ2-5; D gene ambiguous. V was cut by 4 bases and J by 5 bases, with 11 bases left in between. Germline assignment: CDR1 LGHDT and CDR2 YNNKEL (reference sequence). The length of the CDR3 is 13 residues. CDR3 DNA sequence: TGTGCCAGCAGCCGGAAGGAGATGGAGACCCAGTACTTC. Its translation: CASSRKEMETQYF.

Worth noting for this clone: Other DNA sequences in this specimen translate into the identical CDR3. The chain couples TRBV29-1 to TRBJ1-1, with D unresolved. V was cut by 1 base and J by 0 bases, with 6 bases left in between. CDR1 is SQVTM and CDR2 is ANQGSEA in the germline V gene. This CDR3 is built from 13 residues. The DNA for the CDR3 is TGCAGCGTTGAAGGACGATTGAACACTGAAGCTTTCTTT. This codes for CSVEGRLNTEAFF. Full variable domain (rest looked up from reference TRBV29-1 and TRBJ1-1): SAVISQKPSRDICQRGTSLTIQCQVDSQVTMMFWYRQQPGQSLTLIATANQGSEATYESGFVIDKFPISRPNLTFSTLTVSNMSPEDSSIYLCSVEGRLNTEAFFGQGTRLTVV.

The CDR3 sequence is CASSELGTNYGYTF. The CDR3 DNA is TGTGCCAGCAGTGAGTTGGGTACGAACTATGGCTACACCTTC. The V gene is TRBV2, the J gene TRBJ1-2, with D unclear. The CDR3 covers 14 residues. Germline loops: CDR1 SNHLY, CDR2 FYNNEI. V lost 3 bases and J lost 2, with 10 bases in between.

The chain links TRBV7-9 to TRBJ1-3, with 8 bases aligning to TRBD1. CDR3 length equals 16 residues. Germline CDR1 reads SEHNR; CDR2 reads FQNEAQ (reference sequence). V was clipped by 2 bases and J by 4 bases; unmatched bases: 7. This CDR3 is CASSLSRRDRGNTIYF. DNA of the CDR3: TGTGCCAGCAGCTTATCCAGACGGGACAGGGGAAACACCATATATTTT.

This clone occurred a few times. This specimen includes other DNA sequences encoding the same CDR3. This rearrangement joins TRBV11-2 to TRBJ2-1; the D gene could be TRBD1 or TRBD2 (5 bases each). V lost 2 bases and J 2 bases, leaving 10 bases between the germline ends. The CDR3 length is 15 residues. CDR1 and CDR2 from the germline V gene are SGHAT and FQNNGV. The CDR3, as DNA: TGTGCCAGCAGCTTATCGGGGCAGCCCTACAATGAGCAGTTCTTC. This encodes CASSLSGQPYNEQFF.